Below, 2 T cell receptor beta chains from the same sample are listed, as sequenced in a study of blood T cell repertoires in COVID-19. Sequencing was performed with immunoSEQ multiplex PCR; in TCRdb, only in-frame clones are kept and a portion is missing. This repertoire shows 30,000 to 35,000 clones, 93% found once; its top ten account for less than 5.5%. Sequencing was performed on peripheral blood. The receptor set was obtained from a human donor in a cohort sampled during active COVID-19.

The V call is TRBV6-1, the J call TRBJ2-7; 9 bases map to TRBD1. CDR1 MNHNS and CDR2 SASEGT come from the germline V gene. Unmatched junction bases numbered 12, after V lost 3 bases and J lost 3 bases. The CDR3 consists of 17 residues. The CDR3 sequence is CASSDPGQGPLNYEQYF. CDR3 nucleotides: TGTGCCAGCAGTGATCCGGGACAGGGACCCCTCAACTACGAGCAGTACTTC.

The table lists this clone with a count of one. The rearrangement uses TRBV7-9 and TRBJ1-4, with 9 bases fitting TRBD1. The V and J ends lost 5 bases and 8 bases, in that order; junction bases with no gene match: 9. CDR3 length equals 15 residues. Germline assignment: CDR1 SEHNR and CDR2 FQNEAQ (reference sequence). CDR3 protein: CASSPTGGFWEKLFF. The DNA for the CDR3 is TGTGCCAGCAGCCCAACAGGGGGCTTTTGGGAAAAACTGTTTTTT.